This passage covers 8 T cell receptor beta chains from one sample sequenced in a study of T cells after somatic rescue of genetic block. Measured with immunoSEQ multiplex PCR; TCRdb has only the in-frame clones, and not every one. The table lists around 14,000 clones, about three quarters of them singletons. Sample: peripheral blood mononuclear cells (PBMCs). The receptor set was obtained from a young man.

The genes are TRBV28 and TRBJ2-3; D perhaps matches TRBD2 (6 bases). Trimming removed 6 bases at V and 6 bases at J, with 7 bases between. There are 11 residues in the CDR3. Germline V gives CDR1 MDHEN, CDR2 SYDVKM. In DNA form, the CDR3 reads TGTGCCAGCAGACGGGAGGATACGCAGTATTTT. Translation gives CASRREDTQYF.

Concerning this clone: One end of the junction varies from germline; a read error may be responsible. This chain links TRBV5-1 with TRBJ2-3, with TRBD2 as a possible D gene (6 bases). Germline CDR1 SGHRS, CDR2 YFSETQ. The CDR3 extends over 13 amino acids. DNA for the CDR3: TGCGCCAGCAGGGGAGCTAGCGCAGATTCGCAGTATTTT. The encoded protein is CASRGASADSQYF.

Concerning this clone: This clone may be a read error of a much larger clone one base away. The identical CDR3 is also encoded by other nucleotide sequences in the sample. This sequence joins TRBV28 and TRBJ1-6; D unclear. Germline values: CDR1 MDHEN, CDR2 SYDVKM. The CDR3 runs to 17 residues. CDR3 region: CASSTYSLSSYNSPLHF. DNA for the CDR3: TGTGCCAGCAGTACTTACAGCCTAAGCTCCTATAATTCACCCCTCCATTTT.

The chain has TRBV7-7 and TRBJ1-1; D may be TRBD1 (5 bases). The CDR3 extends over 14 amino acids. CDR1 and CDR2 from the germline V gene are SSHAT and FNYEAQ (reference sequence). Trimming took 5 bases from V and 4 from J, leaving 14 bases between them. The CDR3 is CASSPLGDLTEAFF. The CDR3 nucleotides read TGTGCCAGCAGCCCCTTGGGGGACCTCACTGAAGCTTTCTTT. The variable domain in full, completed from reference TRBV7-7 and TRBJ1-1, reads GAGVSQSPRYKVTKRGQDVTLRCDPISSHATLYWYQQALGQGPEFLTYFNYEAQPDKSGLPSDRFSAERPEGSISTLTIQRTEQRDSAMYRCASSPLGDLTEAFFGQGTRLTVV.

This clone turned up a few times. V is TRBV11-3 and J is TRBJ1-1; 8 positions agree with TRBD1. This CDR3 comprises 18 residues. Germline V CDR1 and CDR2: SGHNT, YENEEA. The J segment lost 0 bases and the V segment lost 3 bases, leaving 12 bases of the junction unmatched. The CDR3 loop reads CASSLHGTGRGMNTEAFF. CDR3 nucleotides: TGTGCCAGCAGCTTGCACGGGACAGGAAGGGGCATGAACACTGAAGCTTTCTTT. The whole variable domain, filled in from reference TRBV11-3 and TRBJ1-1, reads EAGVVQSPRYKIIEKKQPVAFWCNPISGHNTLYWYLQNLGQGPELLIRYENEEAVDDSQLPKDRFSAERLKGVDSTLKIQPAELGDSAVYLCASSLHGTGRGMNTEAFFGQGTRLTVV.

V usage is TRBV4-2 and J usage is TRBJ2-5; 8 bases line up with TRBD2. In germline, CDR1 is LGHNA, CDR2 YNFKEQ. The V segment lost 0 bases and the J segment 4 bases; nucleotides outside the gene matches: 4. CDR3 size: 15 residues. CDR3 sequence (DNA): TGTGCCAGCAGCCAAGAAGGGGCGGGGGGAGAGACCCAGTACTTC. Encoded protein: CASSQEGAGGETQYF.

CDR3 loop: CASSYSRGLAYEQYF. For the CDR3, the DNA is TGTGCCAGCAGTTACTCAAGGGGGCTCGCCTACGAGCAGTACTTC. The chain uses TRBV6-5 and TRBJ2-7, with 7 bases lining up with TRBD1. Germline V gives CDR1 MNHEY, CDR2 SVGAGI. The CDR3 covers 15 residues. V lost 0 bases and J lost 2; bases outside the gene matches: 4.

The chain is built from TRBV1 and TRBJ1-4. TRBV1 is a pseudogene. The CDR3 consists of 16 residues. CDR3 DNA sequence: TGCACCAGCAGCCAAGATCTAAGGTCTCGTAATGAAAAACTGTTTTTT. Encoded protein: CTSSQDLRSRNEKLFF.